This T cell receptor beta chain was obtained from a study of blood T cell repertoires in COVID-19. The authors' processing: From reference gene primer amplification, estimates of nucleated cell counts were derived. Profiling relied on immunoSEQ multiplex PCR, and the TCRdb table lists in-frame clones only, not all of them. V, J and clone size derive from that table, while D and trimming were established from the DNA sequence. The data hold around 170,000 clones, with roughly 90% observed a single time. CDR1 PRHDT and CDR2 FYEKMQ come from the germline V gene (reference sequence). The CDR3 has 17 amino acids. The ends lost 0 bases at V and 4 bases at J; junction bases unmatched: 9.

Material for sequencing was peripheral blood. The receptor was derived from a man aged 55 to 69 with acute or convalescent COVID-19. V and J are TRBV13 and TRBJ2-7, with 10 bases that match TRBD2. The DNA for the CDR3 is TGTGCCAGCAGCTTAGGCGCTAGCGGGGGAGCTCGTTACGAGCAGTACTTC. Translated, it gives CASSLGASGGARYEQYF.